This T cell receptor (beta chain) was captured by sequencing in a study of T-cell memory formation after mild COVID-19. TCRdb independently ran MiXCR on the 5' RACE reads; one entry per CDR3 protein. The sample includes around 470,000 distinct CDR3 sequences, 15% to 25% of them seen just once. The CDR3 consists of 14 residues. Germline-derived CDR1 and CDR2 are KGHSH and LQKENI. Points on this clonotype: The junction does not match germline at one end; this may be a read error.

Source material: PBMCs or a T cell subset sorted from them (not recorded which). The V call is TRBV18, the J call TRBJ1-6; the D is unclear. The receptor comes from an adult woman who had mild COVID-19 (a few samples of this study predate the infection). Cell type and time point are not known. CDR3 sequence (DNA): TGTGCCAGCTCTCACGCCGACATTAATTCACCCATCCACTTT. It is translated as CASSHADINSPIHF.